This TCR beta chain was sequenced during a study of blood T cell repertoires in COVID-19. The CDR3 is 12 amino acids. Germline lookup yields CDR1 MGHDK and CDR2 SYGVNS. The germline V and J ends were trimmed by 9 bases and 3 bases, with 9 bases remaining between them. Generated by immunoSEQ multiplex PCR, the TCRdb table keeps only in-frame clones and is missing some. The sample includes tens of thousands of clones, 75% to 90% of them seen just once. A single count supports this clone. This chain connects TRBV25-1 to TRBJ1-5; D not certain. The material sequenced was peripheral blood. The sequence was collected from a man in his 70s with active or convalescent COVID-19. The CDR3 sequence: CASAGTNQPQHF. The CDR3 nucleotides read TGTGCCAGTGCAGGTACCAATCAGCCCCAGCATTTT.